This T cell receptor beta chain was identified in a study of early T cells in non-severe SARS-CoV-2 infection. The V segment lost 7 bases and the J segment 10 bases; nucleotides outside the gene matches: 7. Germline assignment: CDR1 MNHNS and CDR2 SASEGT. CDR3 size: 13 residues. As part of library construction, unique molecular identifiers were attached to individual cDNA molecules. TCRdb passed the 5' RACE reads through MiXCR, listing each CDR3 protein once. The data show tens of thousands of distinct CDR3 sequences, with about 15% seen just once and 4.5% to 7% held by the top ten. V usage is TRBV6-1 and J usage is TRBJ1-4, with 9 bases that match TRBD1. Material for sequencing was whole blood. This sequence was found in an adult who was a healthcare worker with PCR-confirmed SARS-CoV-2 infection or an uninfected control (not recorded which). This CDR3 reads CASNGGQGGKLFF. In nucleotides, the CDR3 is TGTGCCAGCAACGGGGGACAGGGAGGAAAACTGTTTTTT.